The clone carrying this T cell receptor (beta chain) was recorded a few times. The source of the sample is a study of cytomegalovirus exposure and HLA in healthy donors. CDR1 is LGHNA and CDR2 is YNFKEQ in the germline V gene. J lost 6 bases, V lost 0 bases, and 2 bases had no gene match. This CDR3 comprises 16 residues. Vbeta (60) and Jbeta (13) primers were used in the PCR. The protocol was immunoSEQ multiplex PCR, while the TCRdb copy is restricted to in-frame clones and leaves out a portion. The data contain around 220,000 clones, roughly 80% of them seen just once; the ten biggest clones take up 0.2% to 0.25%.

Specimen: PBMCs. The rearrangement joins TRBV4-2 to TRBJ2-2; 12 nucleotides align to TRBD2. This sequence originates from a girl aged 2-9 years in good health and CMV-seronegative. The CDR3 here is CASSQDASGGAGELFF. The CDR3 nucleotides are TGTGCCAGCAGCCAAGATGCTAGCGGGGGGGCCGGGGAGCTGTTTTTT.